A single sample is the source of the 29 T cell receptor beta chains below, sequenced in a study of cytomegalovirus exposure and HLA in healthy donors. A multiplex PCR was run with 60 Vbeta primers and 13 Jbeta primers. Profiled with immunoSEQ multiplex PCR; TCRdb holds only in-frame clones, not every one. This sample's table reports 100,000 or so clones. Sequenced material: PBMCs. These receptors originate from a man in his fifties in good health and CMV-seronegative.

The chain joins TRBV10-1 to TRBJ2-5, with D possibly matching TRBD2 (5 bases). Germline lookup yields CDR1 WNHNN and CDR2 SYGVQD (reference sequence). Deletions cut 0 bases from V and 1 base from J, with 9 bases between. This CDR3 has 15 amino acids. The CDR3 DNA reads as TGCGCCAGCAGTGAGTCGGACGGACTCCAAGAGACCCAGTACTTC. This gives the protein CASSESDGLQETQYF.

The chain has TRBV30 and TRBJ1-2; 7 bases line up with TRBD1. CDR3 length: 14 residues. Looked up from germline, CDR1 is GTSNPN and CDR2 is SVGIG (reference sequence). Trimming took 4 bases from V and 3 from J; bases not matched to a gene: 8. CDR3 protein: CAWMDRPFHYGYTF. The CDR3 DNA reads as TGTGCCTGGATGGACAGGCCTTTCCACTATGGCTACACCTTC.

The chain is built from TRBV27 and TRBJ2-7; TRBD1 aligns across 9 bases. From germline, CDR1 is MNHEY and CDR2 SMNVEV (reference sequence). This CDR3 has 14 amino acids. V was pared by 2 bases and J by 2 bases, with 1 base of the junction left unmatched. The CDR3: CASSLRTGAYEQYF. CDR3 in DNA: TGTGCCAGCAGTTTAAGGACAGGGGCCTACGAGCAGTACTTC.

The chain has TRBV27 and TRBJ2-7; TRBD2 matches 10 bases. The CDR3 length is 14 residues. CDR1 and CDR2 from the germline V gene are MNHEY and SMNVEV (reference sequence). V shed 6 bases, J shed 4 bases, and the junction held 6 bases outside the gene matches. CDR3 residues: CASRVAGGSYEQYF. The DNA for the CDR3 is TGTGCCAGCAGGGTAGCGGGGGGATCTTACGAGCAGTACTTC.

Here the CDR3 reads CASSSDLAGGLDTQYF. For the CDR3, the DNA is TGTGCCAGCAGCTCCGACCTAGCGGGAGGGCTAGATACGCAGTATTTT. The chain recombines TRBV5-4 with TRBJ2-3; 12 bases match TRBD2. V dropped 3 bases and J dropped 5; count of bases not matched to a gene: 7. The CDR3 is 16 residues long. Germline V gene lookup returns CDR1 SGHNT and CDR2 YYREEE (reference sequence). Together with reference TRBV5-4 and TRBJ2-3, the CDR3 gives the full variable domain: ETGVTQSPTHLIKTRGQQVTLRCSSQSGHNTVSWYQQALGQGPQFIFQYYREEENGRGNFPPRFSGLQFPNYSSELNVNALELDDSALYLCASSSDLAGGLDTQYFGPGTRLTVL.

The chain employs TRBV25-1 and TRBJ1-2, with D perhaps matching TRBD1 (5 bases). Trimming cost V 2 bases and J 6 bases, with 7 bases left between them. The CDR3 spans 12 residues. Germline V gene data show CDR1 as MGHDK and CDR2 as SYGVNS. The CDR3 DNA sequence: TGTGCCAGCAGTGAACGGGGGAATGGCTACACCTTC. It specifies CASSERGNGYTF.

V is TRBV7-6 and J is TRBJ1-5; TRBD1 might be the D (5 bases). The CDR3 has 13 amino acids. Trimming removed 4 bases from V and 7 bases from J, with 11 bases in between. Germline V CDR1 and CDR2: SGHVS, FNYEAQ. The CDR3 region has the DNA TGTGCCAGCAGCTCAGCCCCAGGGCAGCCCCAGCATTTT. This encodes CASSSAPGQPQHF.

V and J are TRBV6-1 and TRBJ1-2; 7 bases map to TRBD1. The V gene's germline CDR1 is MNHNS and CDR2 SASEGT. J lost 6 bases, V lost 0 bases, and 4 bases had no gene match. The CDR3 runs 14 residues. CDR3 region: CASSEATGRHGYTF. DNA of the CDR3: TGTGCCAGCAGTGAAGCGACAGGGCGCCATGGCTACACCTTC.

The V call is TRBV5-4, the J call TRBJ2-7; weak D call: TRBD1 (6 bases). The CDR3 sequence is 14 residues long. The germline V gene encodes CDR1 SGHNT and CDR2 YYREEE (reference sequence). The V and J ends lost 2 bases and 3 bases respectively, with 12 bases between them. CDR3 bases: TGTGCCAGCAGCTTTTGGGGGCTCCACTACGAGCAGTACTTC. It specifies CASSFWGLHYEQYF.

The chain carries TRBV19 and TRBJ1-6; tentatively, D is TRBD1 (6 bases). The CDR3 runs to 15 residues. Germline lookup yields CDR1 LNHDA and CDR2 SQIVND (reference sequence). V was cut by 6 bases and J by 7 bases, with 16 bases left in between. The CDR3 loop is CASRNQGNTNSPLHF. CDR3 bases: TGTGCCAGTAGGAATCAGGGGAATACGAATTCACCCCTCCACTTT. Filled out from reference TRBV19 and TRBJ1-6, the complete variable domain reads DGGITQSPKYLFRKEGQNVTLSCEQNLNHDAMYWYRQDPGQGLRLIYYSQIVNDFQKGDIAEGYSVSREKKESFPLTVTSAQKNPTAFYLCASRNQGNTNSPLHFGNGTRLTVT.

This chain uses TRBV4-1 with TRBJ2-3, with TRBD2 as a possible D gene (5 bases). CDR1 and CDR2 (germline): MGHRA, YSYEKL. The V gene lost 2 bases and the J gene lost 2 bases, with 11 bases spanning the gap. This CDR3 is built from 15 residues. CDR3 protein: CASSQRRETTDTQYF. The CDR3 DNA sequence: TGCGCCAGCAGCCAACGAAGGGAGACCACAGATACGCAGTATTTT.

This chain joins TRBV18 and TRBJ2-2; 7 positions match TRBD1. Germline V CDR1 and CDR2: KGHSH, LQKENI. V gave up 2 bases and J gave up 7 bases; unmatched junction bases: 10. The CDR3 totals 16 residues. Written as DNA, the CDR3 is TGTGCCAGCTCACCAGTTTCGACAGGGTTGGACGGGGAGCTGTTTTTT. Translation: CASSPVSTGLDGELFF.

V is TRBV3-2 and J is TRBJ2-7; the D segment call TRBD2 is taken from the table without a DNA check. TRBV3-2 is a pseudogene segment. The CDR3 consists of 9 residues. CDR3 region: CAGGREQYF. In DNA form, the CDR3 reads TGTGCCGGGGGGAGGGAGCAGTACTTC.

The V call is TRBV27, the J call TRBJ2-7, with 7 bases identical to TRBD1. Germline CDR1 and CDR2: MNHEY and SMNVEV (reference sequence). V gave up 6 bases and J gave up 5 bases; unmatched junction bases: 7. The CDR3 runs to 13 residues. Here the CDR3 reads CASRMTGHHEQYF. The CDR3, as DNA: TGTGCCAGCAGGATGACAGGGCACCACGAGCAGTACTTC.

This chain connects TRBV10-2 to TRBJ1-5, with D possibly being TRBD1 (6 bases). Trimming stripped 5 bases from V and 6 bases from J, with 14 bases between. The CDR3 sequence is 14 residues long. Per the germline V gene, CDR1 is WSHSY and CDR2 is SAAADI. This chain's CDR3 is CASSSGVLGQPQHF. In nucleotides, the CDR3 is TGCGCCAGCAGTTCAGGGGTGTTGGGTCAGCCCCAGCATTTT.

This chain uses TRBV30 with TRBJ2-2; 8 bases are a match to TRBD2. CDR1 and CDR2 (germline): GTSNPN, SVGIG (reference sequence). There are 15 residues in the CDR3. V was pared by 4 bases and J by 7 bases, with 11 bases of the junction left unmatched. The CDR3 protein is CAWTLDGRAIGELFF. The DNA of the CDR3 is TGTGCCTGGACCCTGGACGGGAGGGCCATCGGGGAGCTGTTTTTT.

The chain recombines TRBV5-1 with TRBJ2-3; 11 nucleotides agree with TRBD2. This CDR3 has 16 residues. J lost 1 base, V lost 2 bases, and 3 bases had no gene match. The germline CDR1 and CDR2 sequences are SGHRS and YFSETQ. The CDR3 DNA reads as TGCGCCAGCAGCTTCATACTAGCGGGGGGCACAGATACGCAGTATTTT. Its protein product is CASSFILAGGTDTQYF.

The CDR3 DNA sequence: TGTGCCAGCAGTTTAGACAGGGGGTCCTACAATGAGCAGTTCTTC. Its translation is CASSLDRGSYNEQFF. V gene TRBV27 combines with J gene TRBJ2-1, with TRBD1 matching 9 bases. In germline, CDR1 is MNHEY, CDR2 SMNVEV (reference sequence). J was trimmed by 1 base and V by 2 bases; bases with no gene match: 0. This CDR3 spans 15 amino acids.

The genes are TRBV7-2 and TRBJ2-7; D uncertain. The length of the CDR3 is 12 residues. Trimming stripped 2 bases from V and 4 bases from J, with 6 bases between. Per the germline V gene, CDR1 is SGHTA and CDR2 is FQGNSA. For the CDR3, the DNA is TGTGCCAGCAGCTTAACCCGGTACGAGCAGTACTTC. Its protein product is CASSLTRYEQYF.

The chain combines TRBV6-1 with TRBJ1-5; tentative D call: TRBD1 (5 bases). CDR1 is MNHNS, CDR2 SASEGT, per germline. V was shortened by 9 bases and J by 2 bases, with 14 bases between the two germline ends. This CDR3 contains 14 residues. CDR3: CASRAGRGNQPQHF. The CDR3 nucleotides are TGTGCCAGTCGGGCAGGGAGGGGCAATCAGCCCCAGCATTTT.

The V call is TRBV7-2, the J call TRBJ1-1; no definite D call. The CDR3 covers 16 residues. Looked up from germline, CDR1 is SGHTA and CDR2 is FQGNSA. The germline V and J ends were trimmed by 1 base and 1 base, with 13 bases remaining between them. CDR3 loop: CASSLVTVTKNTEAFF. The DNA for the CDR3 is TGTGCCAGCAGCTTAGTTACAGTGACGAAGAACACTGAAGCTTTCTTT.

The rearrangement joins TRBV19 to TRBJ2-5, with 8 bases matching TRBD2. The CDR3 loop spans 14 amino acids. Germline-derived CDR1 and CDR2 are LNHDA and SQIVND (reference sequence). With V trimmed by 3 bases and J by 7 bases, 7 bases remained unmatched. The CDR3 coding sequence is TGTGCCAGTAGTATCGACCGGGGGGGGGCGACCCAGTACTTC. Its protein product is CASSIDRGGATQYF.

V gene TRBV18 combines with J gene TRBJ1-3; the D is unclear. This CDR3 region has 15 residues. The V gene's germline CDR1 is KGHSH and CDR2 LQKENI. Trimming removed 3 bases from V and 0 bases from J, with 9 bases in between. The CDR3 reads CASSPEIRSGNTIYF. The CDR3 bases are TGTGCCAGCTCACCGGAGATCCGCTCTGGAAACACCATATATTTT.

The chain carries TRBV4-1 and TRBJ1-1; D call uncertain. In germline, CDR1 is MGHRA, CDR2 YSYEKL. Trimming shortened V by 5 bases and J by 0 bases, and 16 bases separated the two germline ends. The CDR3 totals 16 residues. The CDR3 bases are TGCGCCAGCAGCACCCGTGAGAGAGGCATGAACACTGAAGCTTTCTTT. Translation gives CASSTRERGMNTEAFF.

The chain combines TRBV4-1 with TRBJ2-3; 7 nucleotides line up with TRBD2. Germline loops: CDR1 MGHRA, CDR2 YSYEKL. This CDR3 has 17 amino acids. With V trimmed by 2 bases and J by 2 bases, 10 bases remained unmatched. The CDR3 loop reads CASSQLPLARSTDTQYF. The CDR3 DNA sequence: TGCGCCAGCAGCCAACTGCCACTAGCGCGATCCACAGATACGCAGTATTTT.

The rearrangement uses TRBV2 and TRBJ2-1; 12 nucleotides match TRBD1. This CDR3 is 14 amino acids long. The germline V gene encodes CDR1 SNHLY and CDR2 FYNNEI. The CDR3: CTGQGALSYNEQFF. The CDR3 coding sequence is TGTACGGGACAGGGGGCTCTCTCCTACAATGAGCAGTTCTTC.

The V gene is TRBV4-3, the J gene TRBJ2-1, with TRBD2 as a possible D gene (5 bases). There are 13 residues in the CDR3. Trimming took off 8 bases at V and 6 bases at J, with 14 bases between the two ends. In germline, CDR1 is LGHNA, CDR2 YSLEER. CDR3 amino acids: CASAWGVGNEQFF. In DNA, the CDR3 is TGCGCCAGCGCCTGGGGAGTGGGCAATGAGCAGTTCTTC.

This clone is classed as medium-sized by frequency. The chain employs TRBV6-1 and TRBJ2-1; 8 bases map to TRBD1. Germline V lookup: CDR1 MNHNS, CDR2 SASEGT. The V gene end was trimmed by 4 bases and the J gene end by 4 bases; junction bases not matched to a gene: 9. There are 16 residues in the CDR3. The CDR3 here is CASSGWGQVGYNEQFF. The DNA for the CDR3 is TGTGCCAGCAGTGGCTGGGGACAGGTGGGGTACAATGAGCAGTTCTTC.

The chain combines TRBV19 with TRBJ1-1; no clear D gene. There are 13 residues in the CDR3. Trimming shortened V by 3 bases and J by 4 bases, and 9 bases separated the two germline ends. Per germline, CDR1 LNHDA and CDR2 SQIVND (reference sequence). The CDR3 DNA sequence: TGTGCCAGTAGTATGAGAGGAGGCACTGAAGCTTTCTTT. It translates to CASSMRGGTEAFF.